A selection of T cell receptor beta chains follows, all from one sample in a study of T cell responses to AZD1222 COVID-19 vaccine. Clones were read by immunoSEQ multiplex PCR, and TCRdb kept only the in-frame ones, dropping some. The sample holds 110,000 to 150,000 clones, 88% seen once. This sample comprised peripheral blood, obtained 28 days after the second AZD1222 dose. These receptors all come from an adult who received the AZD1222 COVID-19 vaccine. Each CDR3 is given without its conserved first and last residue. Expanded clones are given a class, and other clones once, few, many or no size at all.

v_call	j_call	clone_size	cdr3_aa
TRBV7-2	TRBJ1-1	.	ASSPQGGANTEAF
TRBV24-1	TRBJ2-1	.	ATSDEHPYNEQF
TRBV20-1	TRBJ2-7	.	SASYAGWVYEQY
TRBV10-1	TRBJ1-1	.	ARQIPLMNTEAF
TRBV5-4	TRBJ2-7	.	ASSFGQGALGQY
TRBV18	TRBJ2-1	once	ASSTGTSGYNEQF
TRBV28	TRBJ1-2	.	ASRTQGGNYGYT
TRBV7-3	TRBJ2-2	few	ATRSGTGFTGELF
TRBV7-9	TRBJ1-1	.	ASTGQGAATEAF
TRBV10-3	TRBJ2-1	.	AISERGDGGYNEQF
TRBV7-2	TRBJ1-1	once	ASSLWVGTEAF
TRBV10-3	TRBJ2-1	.	ATLTGSHEQF
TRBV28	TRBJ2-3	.	ASTQAGPSTDTQY
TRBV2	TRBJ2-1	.	ASSERPRGEQF
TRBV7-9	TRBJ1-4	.	ASSYGTDNEKLF
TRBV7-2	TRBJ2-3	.	ASSSGQLDTQY
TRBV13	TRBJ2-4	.	ASSRQDLNIQY
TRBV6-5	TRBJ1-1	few	ASSPPGKEAF
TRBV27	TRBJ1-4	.	ASSSHRGKLF
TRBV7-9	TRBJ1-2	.	ASSLGQGFYGYT
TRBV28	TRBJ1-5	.	ASRSPTRLQH
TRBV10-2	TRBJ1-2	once	ASSEIRGGGGYYGYT
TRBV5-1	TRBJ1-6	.	ASSFVFADHSPLH
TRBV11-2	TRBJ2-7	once	ASSLDAGVGYYEQY
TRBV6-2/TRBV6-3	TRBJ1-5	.	ASSQPGQMSNQPQH
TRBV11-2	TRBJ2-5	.	ASSATVQETQY
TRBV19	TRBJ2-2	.	ASSKLGQNTGELF
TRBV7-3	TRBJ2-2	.	ASSFSTDTGELF
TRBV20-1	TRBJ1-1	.	SASIAEAF
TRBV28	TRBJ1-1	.	ASSLGDRVNTEAF
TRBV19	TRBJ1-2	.	ASSARGAGYT
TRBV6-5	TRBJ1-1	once	ASSPAGITEAF
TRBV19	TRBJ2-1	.	ASSLLAGTFDEQF
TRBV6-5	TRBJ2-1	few	AGRLAANNEQF
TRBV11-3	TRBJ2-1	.	ASSSRLSSYNEQF
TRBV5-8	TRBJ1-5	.	ASSPGRNLYNQPQH
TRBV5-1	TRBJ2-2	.	ASSKGLAGGIGELF